The entry that follows covers one T cell receptor beta chain sequence. This clone's antigen is unknown. No base quality information exists; no much larger clone differs at one position. Patients with a history of autoimmune disease or receiving systemic immunosuppression were excluded from the trial. Peripheral blood for TCR sequencing was collected from all dose cohorts at baseline, on cycle 4 day 1, and on cycle 7 day 1. Samples were obtained from an open-label, multicenter, first-in-human phase I dose-escalation trial of ivuxolimab. The trial enrolled adults with locally advanced or metastatic head and neck squamous cell, hepatocellular, melanoma or renal cell carcinoma. Before TCR sequencing, CD4+ T cells and CD8+ T cells from peripheral blood were sorted into separate populations. Genomic DNA was extracted from sorted cells for sequencing of the TCRbeta CDR3 region. TCRbeta CDR3 regions were sequenced using the immunoSEQ Assay. TCRdb obtained this table from immuneACCESS and retained in-frame rearrangements with V and J assigned. These tables miss some clones; where compared with another copy, unresolved V genes account for less than half of the shortfall, and the remainder is unexplained. Recorded for this sample are tens of thousands of clones; 94% of them occurred a single time. The ten largest make up roughly 20% of the sample.

These data come from a study of OX40 agonist ivuxolimab in advanced cancers. Describing the broader study: Ivuxolimab was a fully human IgG2 agonistic monoclonal antibody targeting the costimulatory receptor OX40 (CD134). Intravenous ivuxolimab was administered to patients every 2 weeks at six dose levels: 0.01, 0.1, 0.3, 1.5, 3 and 10 mg/kg. Among the 52 dose-escalation patients, some 19 had hepatocellular carcinoma, roughly 15 melanoma, 9 renal cell carcinoma and 9 head and neck cancer. In the dose-escalation cohort, 82.7% of patients were male, and the mean age was 60 years with a range of roughly 23 to 79. Prior anti-PD-1, anti-PD-L1 or anti-CTLA-4 therapy was permitted, and 40% of dose-escalation patients had received checkpoint inhibitors. Partial responses occurred in three dose-escalation patients: two with cutaneous melanoma and one with hepatocellular carcinoma. Peripheral TCRbeta sequencing aimed to test whether ivuxolimab altered TCR sequence diversity and caused clonal T-cell expansion. The paper covers the monotherapy dose-escalation part of the phase I ivuxolimab trial, which included N = 52 patients. Findings and caveats that apply to the study as a whole: At doses of 0.1 to 3.0 mg/kg, clonal expansion of both CD4+ and CD8+ blood T cells was observed from baseline to week 6. After ivuxolimab, more expanded clones were found on average in CD8+ T cells than in CD4+ T cells. Which antigens the clonally expanded peripheral T cells were specific for was not determined. Low levels of normalized T-cell clonal expansion were also seen in some nonresponding patients. In the 0.1-3.0 mg/kg groups, partial responders were among the patients with the lowest normalized peripheral clonal expansion, particularly in CD8+ T cells.

Relative to germline, V is 0 bases shorter and J is 2 bases shorter, with 13 bases between their ends. The germline V gene supplies CDR1 LGHNA and CDR2 YSLEER. The CDR3 spans 16 residues, from the cysteine through the phenylalanine. Only CDR3 DNA remains: 48 bases, in frame from the first base. Here the sequenced sample was CD4+ or CD8+ T cells sorted from blood, taken in a trial of the OX40 agonist ivuxolimab. The sequence came from an adult with an advanced solid tumor such as melanoma, head and neck, liver or kidney cancer. The sequence links TRBV4-3 to TRBJ1-2, with a tentative D gene TRBD1 over 5 matching bases. DNA sequence: TGCGCCAGCAGCCAAGATGGAAGGGGAGAGAACTATGGCTACACCTTC. Its translation reads: CASSQDGRGENYGYTF.